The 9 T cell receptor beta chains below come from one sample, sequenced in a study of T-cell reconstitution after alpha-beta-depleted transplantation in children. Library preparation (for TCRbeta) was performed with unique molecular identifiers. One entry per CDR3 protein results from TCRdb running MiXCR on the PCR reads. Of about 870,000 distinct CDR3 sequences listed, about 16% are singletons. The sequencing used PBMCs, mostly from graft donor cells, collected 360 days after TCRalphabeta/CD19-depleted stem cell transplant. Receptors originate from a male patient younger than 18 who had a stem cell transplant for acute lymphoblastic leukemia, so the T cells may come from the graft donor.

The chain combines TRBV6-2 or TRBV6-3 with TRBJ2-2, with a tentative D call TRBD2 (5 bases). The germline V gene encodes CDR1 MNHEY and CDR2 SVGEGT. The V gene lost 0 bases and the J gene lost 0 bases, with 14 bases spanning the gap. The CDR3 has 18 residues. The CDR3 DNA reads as TGTGCCAGCAGTTACTCGCGGGCAGACCTCTCGAACACCGGGGAGCTGTTTTTT. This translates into CASSYSRADLSNTGELFF.

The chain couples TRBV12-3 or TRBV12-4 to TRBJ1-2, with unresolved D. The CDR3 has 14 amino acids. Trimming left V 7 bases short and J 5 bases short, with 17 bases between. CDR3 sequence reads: CASTAVGRPYGYTF. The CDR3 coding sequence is TGTGCCAGCACCGCCGTCGGGAGGCCTTATGGCTACACCTTC.

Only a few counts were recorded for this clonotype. This chain's CDR3 is CASSHGLAGDEQFF. CDR3 nucleotides: TGTGCCAGCAGCCACGGGCTAGCGGGAGACGAGCAGTTCTTC. This sequence joins TRBV3-1 and TRBJ2-1, with 10 bases lining up with TRBD2. V lost 3 bases and J lost 10; bases outside the gene matches: 6. This CDR3 is 14 amino acids long. Per the germline V gene, CDR1 is LGHDT and CDR2 is YNNKEL (reference sequence).

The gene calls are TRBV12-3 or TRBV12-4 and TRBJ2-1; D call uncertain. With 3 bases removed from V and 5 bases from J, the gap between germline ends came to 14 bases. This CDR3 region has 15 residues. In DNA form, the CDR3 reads TGTGCCAGCAGTTTGCAGAAAACGCCCAACAATGAGCAGTTCTTC. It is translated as CASSLQKTPNNEQFF.

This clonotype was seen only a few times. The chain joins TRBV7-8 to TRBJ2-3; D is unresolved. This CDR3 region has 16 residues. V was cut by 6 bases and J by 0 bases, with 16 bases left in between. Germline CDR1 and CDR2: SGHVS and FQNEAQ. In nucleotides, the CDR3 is TGTGCCAGCAGGGGGAAATTCAGACCTAGCACAGATACGCAGTATTTT. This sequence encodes CASRGKFRPSTDTQYF.

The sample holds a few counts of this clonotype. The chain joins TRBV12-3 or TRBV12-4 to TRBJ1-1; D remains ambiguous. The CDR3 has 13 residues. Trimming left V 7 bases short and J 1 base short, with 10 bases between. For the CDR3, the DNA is TGTGCCAGCAACCTGCTCGGGAACACTGAAGCTTTCTTT. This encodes CASNLLGNTEAFF.

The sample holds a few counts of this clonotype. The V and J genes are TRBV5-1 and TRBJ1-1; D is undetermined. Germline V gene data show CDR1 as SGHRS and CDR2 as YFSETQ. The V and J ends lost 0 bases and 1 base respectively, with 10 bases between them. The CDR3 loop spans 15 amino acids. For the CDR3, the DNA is TGCGCCAGCAGCTTGGGGTCCGTAACGAACACTGAAGCTTTCTTT. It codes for CASSLGSVTNTEAFF.

The CDR3 sequence: CASSTSGRARGTQYF. The CDR3, as DNA: TGTGCCAGCAGCACTAGCGGGAGGGCCCGGGGTACGCAGTATTTT. The chain joins TRBV7-2 to TRBJ2-3, with 13 positions matching TRBD2. This CDR3 contains 15 residues. The V gene end was trimmed by 5 bases and the J gene end by 8 bases; junction bases not matched to a gene: 7. CDR1 SGHTA and CDR2 FQGNSA come from the germline V gene.

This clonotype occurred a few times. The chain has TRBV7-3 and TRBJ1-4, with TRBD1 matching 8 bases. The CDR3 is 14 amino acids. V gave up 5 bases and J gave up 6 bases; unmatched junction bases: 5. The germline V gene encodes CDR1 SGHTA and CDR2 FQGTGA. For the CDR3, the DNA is TGTGCCAGCAGCCCGACAGGGGAGGATGAAAAACTGTTTTTT. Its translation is CASSPTGEDEKLFF. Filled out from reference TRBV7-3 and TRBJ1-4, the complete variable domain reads GAGVSQTPSNKVTEKGKYVELRCDPISGHTALYWYRQSLGQGPEFLIYFQGTGAADDSGLPNDRFFAVRPEGSVSTLKIQRTERGDSAVYLCASSPTGEDEKLFFGSGTQLSVL.